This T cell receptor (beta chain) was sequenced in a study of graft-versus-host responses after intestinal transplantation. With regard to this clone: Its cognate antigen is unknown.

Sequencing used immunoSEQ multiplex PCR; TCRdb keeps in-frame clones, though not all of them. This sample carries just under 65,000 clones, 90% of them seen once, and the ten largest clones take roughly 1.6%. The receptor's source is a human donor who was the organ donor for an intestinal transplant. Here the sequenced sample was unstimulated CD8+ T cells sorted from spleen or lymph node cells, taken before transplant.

CDR3 residues: CASRLDRGPSNQPQHF. CDR3 coding DNA: TGTGCCAGCAGACTCGACAGGGGGCCAAGCAATCAGCCCCAGCATTTT. The chain uses TRBV28 and TRBJ1-5; 10 nucleotides align to TRBD1. The trim removed 6 bases at V and 1 base at J, leaving 6 bases unmatched. Germline loops: CDR1 MDHEN, CDR2 SYDVKM. This CDR3 is built from 16 residues.